The sequence of this T cell receptor (beta chain) was determined in a study of CD8+ T cells in alopecia areata. Whole-study results and caveats: Shared TCR sequences were less clear between patients than in mice, possibly partly from HLA diversity. More clonal than normal scalp was lesional scalp, particularly alopecia totalis/universalis.

RNA extraction and reverse transcription yielded cDNA as sequencing template. Method: immunoSEQ multiplex PCR; TCRdb's copy keeps in-frame clones and lacks some. The sample carries over 90,000 clones, approximately 60% recorded once. Trimming removed 3 bases from V and 0 bases from J; junction bases left unmatched: 18. Germline CDR1 is SGDLS and CDR2 is YYNGEE. The CDR3 length is 20 residues. As regards this clone: Its antigen is not known.

The sample was CD4+ T cells sorted from blood. The clonotype originates from a human donor in good health. The V and J genes are TRBV9 and TRBJ2-1; 7 bases agree with TRBD2. CDR3 DNA: TGTGCCAGCAGCGCCAACCCACAAGCTACGACTAGCTCCTCCTACAATGAGCAGTTCTTC. This sequence encodes CASSANPQATTSSSYNEQFF.